Here is one T cell receptor beta chain with its context. At the DNA level, this CDR3 is encoded by other sequences in the same sample as well. The record originates from a study of cytomegalovirus exposure and HLA in healthy donors. The germline V gene has CDR1 KGHSH and CDR2 LQKENI. The CDR3 has 14 residues. The V and J ends lost 0 bases and 2 bases respectively, with 7 bases between them. Primers for the PCR totalled 60 Vbeta and 13 Jbeta. Profiling relied on immunoSEQ multiplex PCR, and the TCRdb table lists in-frame clones only, not all of them. The data show some 84,000 clones, with roughly 80% seen just once and approximately 2% held by the top ten.

This TCR was recovered from a boy under 18 in good health and CMV-seronegative. The V call is TRBV18, the J call TRBJ1-1, with a weak D call TRBD1 (5 bases). The sample was PBMCs. Written as DNA, the CDR3 is TGTGCCAGCTCACCACCAACAGGAAACACTGAAGCTTTCTTT. This encodes CASSPPTGNTEAFF.